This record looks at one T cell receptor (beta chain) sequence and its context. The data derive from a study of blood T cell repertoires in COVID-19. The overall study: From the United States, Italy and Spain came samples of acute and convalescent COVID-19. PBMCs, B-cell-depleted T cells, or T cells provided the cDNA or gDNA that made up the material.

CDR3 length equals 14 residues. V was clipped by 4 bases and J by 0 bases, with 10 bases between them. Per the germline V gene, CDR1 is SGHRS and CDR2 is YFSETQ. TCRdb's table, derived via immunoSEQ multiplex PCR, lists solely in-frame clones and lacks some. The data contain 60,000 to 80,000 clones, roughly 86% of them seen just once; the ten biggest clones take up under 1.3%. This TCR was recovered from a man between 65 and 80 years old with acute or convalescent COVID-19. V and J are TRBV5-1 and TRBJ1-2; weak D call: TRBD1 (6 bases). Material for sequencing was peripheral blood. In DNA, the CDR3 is TGCGCCAGCAGCCCGGGACAAACTAACTATGGCTACACCTTC. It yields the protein CASSPGQTNYGYTF.